This TCR beta chain was sequenced during a study of monozygotic twins with inflammatory bowel disease. Comments on this clonotype: No antigen is known for it.

This CDR3 is built from 15 residues. Germline CDR1 DFQATT, CDR2 SNEGSKA (reference sequence). Broader study findings: No detectable difference in repertoire similarity separated concordant from discordant twins, possibly as a result of limited power. With inverse Simpson as the measure, TCRbeta diversity was lower in IBD patients than in healthy co-twins.

TCRdb reanalyzed the 5' RACE reads, giving one entry per CDR3 protein sequence and no DNA. The sample includes over 110,000 distinct CDR3 sequences. The gene calls are TRBV20-1 and TRBJ2-3; there is no DNA to check the TCRdb D call of TRBD1. The sequenced sample was blood. The receptor was isolated from a human donor with ulcerative colitis or Crohn's disease, or a healthy co-twin of an affected twin (not recorded which). CDR3 region: CSARTPAGETDTQYF.